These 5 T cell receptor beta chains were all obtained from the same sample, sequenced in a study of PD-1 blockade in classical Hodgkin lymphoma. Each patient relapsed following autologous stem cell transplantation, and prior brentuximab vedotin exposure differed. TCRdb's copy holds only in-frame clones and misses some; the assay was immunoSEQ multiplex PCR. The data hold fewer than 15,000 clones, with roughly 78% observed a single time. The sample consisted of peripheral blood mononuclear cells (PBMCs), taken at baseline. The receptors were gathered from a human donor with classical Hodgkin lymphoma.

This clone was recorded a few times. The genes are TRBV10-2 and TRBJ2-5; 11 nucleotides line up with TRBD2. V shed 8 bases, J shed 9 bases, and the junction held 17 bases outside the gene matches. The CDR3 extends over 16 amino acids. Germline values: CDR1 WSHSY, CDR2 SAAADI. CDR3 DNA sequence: TGCGCCAGCCAGGGAGTACTAGCGGGGGCCGTTGGGGCCCAGTACTTC. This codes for CASQGVLAGAVGAQYF.

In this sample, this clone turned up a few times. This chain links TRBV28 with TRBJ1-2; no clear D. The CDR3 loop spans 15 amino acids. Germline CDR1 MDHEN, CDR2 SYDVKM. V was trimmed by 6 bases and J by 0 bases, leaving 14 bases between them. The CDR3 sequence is CASRTLKEANYGYTF. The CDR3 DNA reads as TGTGCCAGCAGGACTTTAAAAGAAGCTAACTATGGCTACACCTTC.

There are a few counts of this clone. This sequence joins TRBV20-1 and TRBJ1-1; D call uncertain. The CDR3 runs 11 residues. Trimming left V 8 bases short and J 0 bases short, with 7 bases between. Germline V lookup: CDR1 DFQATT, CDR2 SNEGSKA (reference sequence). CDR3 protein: CSLEVNTEAFF. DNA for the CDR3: TGCAGTTTGGAGGTGAACACTGAAGCTTTCTTT.

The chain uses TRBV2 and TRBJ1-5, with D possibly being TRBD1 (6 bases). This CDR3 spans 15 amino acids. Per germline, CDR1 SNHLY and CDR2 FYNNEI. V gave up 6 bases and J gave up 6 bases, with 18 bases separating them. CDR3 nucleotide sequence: TGTGCCAGCAGACGGGATACAGGGTTTAGTCAGCCCCAGCATTTT. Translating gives CASRRDTGFSQPQHF. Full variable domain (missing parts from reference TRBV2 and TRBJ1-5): EPEVTQTPSHQVTQMGQEVILRCVPISNHLYFYWYRQILGQKVEFLVSFYNNEISEKSEIFDDQFSVERPDGSNFTLKIRSTKLEDSAMYFCASRRDTGFSQPQHFGDGTRLSIL.

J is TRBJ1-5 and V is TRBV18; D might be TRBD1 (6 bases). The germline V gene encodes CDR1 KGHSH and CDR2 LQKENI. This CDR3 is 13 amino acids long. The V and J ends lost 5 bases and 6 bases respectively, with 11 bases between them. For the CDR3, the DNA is TGTGCCAGCTCAAAACAGGGAGGTCAGCCCCAGCATTTT. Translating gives CASSKQGGQPQHF.